These 20 T cell receptor beta chains came from one sample sequenced in a study of response to subunit inactivated influenza vaccine. TCRdb fed the RT-PCR reads into MiXCR, producing one record per CDR3 protein. Of around 490,000 distinct CDR3 sequences listed, approximately 7.1% are singletons. The input for sequencing was PBMCs from blood, taken roughly 24 months after vaccination. The receptors were gathered from a man in his fifties or sixties who received an inactivated influenza vaccine.

This clonotype appeared a few times. The rearrangement links TRBV6-1 to TRBJ2-1; 8 nucleotides align to TRBD1. The germline V gene has CDR1 MNHNS and CDR2 SASEGT. The CDR3 contains 15 residues. The V gene end was trimmed by 3 bases and the J gene end by 9 bases; junction bases not matched to a gene: 10. The CDR3 DNA follows: TGTGCCAGCAGTGACAGGGGGCCGCTCGGGTCTGAGCAGTTCTTC. Translation gives CASSDRGPLGSEQFF.

There are many counts of this clonotype. The V gene is TRBV11-2, the J gene TRBJ2-7; D could derive from TRBD1 or TRBD2 (6 bases each). Germline lookup yields CDR1 SGHAT and CDR2 FQNNGV. The CDR3 covers 14 residues. V was shortened by 3 bases and J by 6 bases, with 15 bases between the two germline ends. The CDR3 here is CASSFDGGSSEQYF. DNA for the CDR3: TGTGCCAGCAGCTTTGACGGGGGCTCGTCCGAGCAGTACTTC.

The chain carries TRBV4-2 and TRBJ2-1, with 13 bases fitting TRBD2. V shed 2 bases and J 7 bases; nucleotides not matched to a gene: 5. CDR3 length: 16 residues. Germline V gene lookup returns CDR1 LGHNA and CDR2 YNFKEQ. The CDR3 nucleotides are TGTGCCAGCAGCCAATCTGGGACTAGCGGGGAAAATGAGCAGTTCTTC. Translation gives CASSQSGTSGENEQFF.

The V call is TRBV12-3 or TRBV12-4, the J call TRBJ2-3; D is unresolved. This CDR3 has 19 residues. V lost 2 bases and J 3 bases, leaving 24 bases between the germline ends. The CDR3 DNA reads TGTGCCAGCAGTTTATTCTACTTAACCTCAGGATCCCAAACAGATACGCAGTATTTT. Amino acids: CASSLFYLTSGSQTDTQYF.

This chain uses TRBV2 with TRBJ2-5, with D uncertain. With 0 bases removed from V and 4 bases from J, the gap between germline ends came to 9 bases. There are 14 residues in the CDR3. In germline, CDR1 is SNHLY, CDR2 FYNNEI. The CDR3 sequence is CASSEAGRGETQYF. Written as DNA, the CDR3 is TGTGCCAGCAGTGAAGCTGGTCGTGGAGAGACCCAGTACTTC.

This clonotype was seen more than once but under ten times. The chain joins TRBV20-1 to TRBJ2-7; TRBD2 matches at 13 bases. V gave up 6 bases and J gave up 0 bases; unmatched junction bases: 8. From germline, CDR1 is DFQATT and CDR2 SNEGSKA (reference sequence). This CDR3 spans 16 amino acids. The CDR3 DNA reads TGCAGTGCAAACGGACTAGCGGGAGATATCTCCTACGAGCAGTACTTC. Translated: CSANGLAGDISYEQYF.

This clonotype was seen repeatedly, ten times or more. The chain has TRBV20-1 and TRBJ1-1, with 8 bases fitting TRBD1. Per germline, CDR1 DFQATT and CDR2 SNEGSKA (reference sequence). CDR3 size: 13 residues. CDR3 sequence reads: CSAFDRGMTEAFF. In DNA, the CDR3 is TGCAGCGCTTTTGACAGGGGAATGACTGAAGCTTTCTTT.

Turning to this clonotype: A junction boundary mismatches the germline segment, possibly from a read error. The V and J genes are TRBV15 and TRBJ2-7; possible D gene TRBD1, 6 bases. Germline loops: CDR1 LNHNV, CDR2 YYDKDF (reference sequence). The CDR3 runs to 14 residues. The CDR3: CATSGEPQGYEQYF. Written as DNA, the CDR3 is TGTGCCACCAGCGGAGAACCACAGGGATACGAGCAGTACTTC.

This clonotype was picked up many times. The chain carries TRBV29-1 and TRBJ2-3; 9 bases align to TRBD2. The junction had 15 bases not matched to a gene; V was cut back by 1 base and J by 1 base. This CDR3 is built from 19 residues. In germline, CDR1 is SQVTM, CDR2 ANQGSEA. CDR3 amino acids: CSVEGSETSGWTRTDTQYF. In nucleotides, the CDR3 is TGCAGCGTTGAAGGGTCGGAGACTAGCGGTTGGACGCGCACAGATACGCAGTATTTT.

There are a few counts of this clonotype. The genes are TRBV5-1 and TRBJ2-7; TRBD2 matches at 10 bases. The ends lost 2 bases at V and 4 bases at J; junction bases unmatched: 9. The CDR3 has 16 residues. CDR1 is SGHRS, CDR2 YFSETQ, per germline. The CDR3 reads CASSFMSSGSLYEQYF. The CDR3 region has the DNA TGCGCCAGCAGCTTTATGTCTAGCGGGAGTCTTTACGAGCAGTACTTC.

This clonotype has a handful of counts. The chain is built from TRBV20-1 and TRBJ1-1; D call uncertain. CDR1 and CDR2 from the germline V gene are DFQATT and SNEGSKA (reference sequence). V was clipped by 7 bases and J by 5 bases, with 11 bases between them. The CDR3 consists of 11 residues. The CDR3 sequence is CSGGRETEAFF. The CDR3 DNA sequence: TGCAGTGGGGGAAGAGAAACTGAAGCTTTCTTT.

This clonotype was counted a few times. V gene TRBV12-3 or TRBV12-4 combines with J gene TRBJ2-2; D unclear. The CDR3 has 17 amino acids. V was trimmed by 3 bases and J by 1 base, leaving 15 bases between them. The CDR3 spells CASSFAKMAMNTGELFF. In DNA form, the CDR3 reads TGTGCCAGCAGTTTCGCCAAAATGGCCATGAACACCGGGGAGCTGTTTTTT.

This clonotype was detected many times. J is TRBJ2-3 and V is TRBV5-1; D is perhaps TRBD2 (5 bases). The V gene's germline CDR1 is SGHRS and CDR2 YFSETQ. The CDR3 has 14 amino acids. V was clipped by 1 base and J by 6 bases, with 12 bases between them. The CDR3 loop reads CASSLRSGGDTQYF. CDR3 nucleotides: TGCGCCAGCAGCTTGCGCTCCGGCGGGGATACGCAGTATTTT.

This clonotype has only a few counts. The CDR3 sequence: CSASGDRVDEQYF. The DNA of the CDR3 is TGCAGTGCTAGTGGGGACAGGGTGGACGAGCAGTACTTC. The chain is built from TRBV20-1 and TRBJ2-7; TRBD1 matches 9 bases. This CDR3 contains 13 residues. Germline CDR1 DFQATT, CDR2 SNEGSKA (reference sequence). The junction had 5 bases not matched to a gene; V was cut back by 3 bases and J by 5 bases.

This clonotype was seen repeatedly, ten times or more. The chain carries TRBV9 and TRBJ1-4, with 9 bases lining up with TRBD1. CDR3 size: 14 residues. V dropped 3 bases and J dropped 10; count of bases not matched to a gene: 7. CDR1 and CDR2 from the germline V gene are SGDLS and YYNGEE. The CDR3, as DNA: TGTGCCAGCAGCGGTACAGGGGGCGCAGGAAAACTGTTTTTT. Amino acids: CASSGTGGAGKLFF.

The sample holds a few counts of this clonotype. The genes are TRBV30 and TRBJ2-7; D is undetermined. The CDR3 is made up of 11 amino acids. Trimming took 3 bases from V and 6 from J, leaving 9 bases between them. The germline gives CDR1 GTSNPN, CDR2 SVGIG (reference sequence). The CDR3 DNA reads as TGTGCCTGGAGAAGGGTCACCGAGCAGTACTTC. Translated, it gives CAWRRVTEQYF.

This clonotype occurred a few times. V is TRBV27 and J is TRBJ1-1, with D possibly matching TRBD1 (5 bases). This CDR3 is 13 amino acids long. Germline CDR1 is MNHEY and CDR2 is SMNVEV (reference sequence). V was clipped by 7 bases and J by 5 bases, with 14 bases between them. The CDR3 loop is CASTNGRGTEAFF. The CDR3 nucleotides read TGTGCCAGCACCAATGGAAGGGGAACTGAAGCTTTCTTT.

The chain recombines TRBV7-9 with TRBJ2-2, with D unresolved. Trimming removed 0 bases from V and 7 bases from J, with 9 bases in between. CDR1 is SEHNR, CDR2 FQNEAQ, per germline (reference sequence). The CDR3 contains 14 residues. The CDR3 spells CASSLAGRHGELFF. CDR3 sequence (DNA): TGTGCCAGCAGCTTAGCGGGCAGGCACGGGGAGCTGTTTTTT.

This clonotype was counted a few times. The chain couples TRBV20-1 to TRBJ2-7, with TRBD2 matching 10 bases. CDR1 and CDR2 from the germline V gene are DFQATT and SNEGSKA (reference sequence). J lost 3 bases, V lost 0 bases, and 8 bases had no gene match. The CDR3 covers 16 residues. In DNA, the CDR3 is TGCAGTGCTAGAGATATTCTAGCGGGAGACCTCTACGAGCAGTACTTC. Translated: CSARDILAGDLYEQYF.

This clonotype was picked up many times. The chain carries TRBV15 and TRBJ2-1; D call uncertain. V lost 3 bases and J 8 bases, leaving 14 bases between the germline ends. This CDR3 region has 14 residues. Germline V gene lookup returns CDR1 LNHNV and CDR2 YYDKDF (reference sequence). CDR3 sequence: CATSRTRVVDEQFF. The CDR3 DNA reads TGTGCCACCAGCAGGACCCGGGTTGTGGATGAGCAGTTCTTC.